This T cell receptor (beta chain) originates from a study of shared clonotypes between healthy human individuals. Overall study context: Each donor's CD8 memory used one plate, CD8 naive two, each CD4 subset three.

Naive CD8 cells lacked CD45RO and underwent positive selection for CCR7, leaving out terminally differentiated effector memory CD45RA+ cells. This CDR3 contains 11 residues. V was shortened by 4 bases and J by 4 bases, with 7 bases between the two germline ends. CDR1 and CDR2 (germline): SQVTM, ANQGSEA. The protocol was immunoSEQ multiplex PCR, while the TCRdb copy is restricted to in-frame clones and leaves out a portion. The repertoire consists of some 2.1 million clones, with over 85% occurring once and the leading ten covering more than 1.5%. The material sequenced was naive CD8+ T cells from PBMCs. V and J are TRBV29-1 and TRBJ1-2, with D unclear. This receptor was identified in a man between 18 and 35 years old in good health. Some clones in this sample may be carry-over from other donors' samples. The chain's CDR3 is CSVGGLYGYTF. The CDR3 bases are TGCAGCGTTGGCGGCCTCTATGGCTACACCTTC.